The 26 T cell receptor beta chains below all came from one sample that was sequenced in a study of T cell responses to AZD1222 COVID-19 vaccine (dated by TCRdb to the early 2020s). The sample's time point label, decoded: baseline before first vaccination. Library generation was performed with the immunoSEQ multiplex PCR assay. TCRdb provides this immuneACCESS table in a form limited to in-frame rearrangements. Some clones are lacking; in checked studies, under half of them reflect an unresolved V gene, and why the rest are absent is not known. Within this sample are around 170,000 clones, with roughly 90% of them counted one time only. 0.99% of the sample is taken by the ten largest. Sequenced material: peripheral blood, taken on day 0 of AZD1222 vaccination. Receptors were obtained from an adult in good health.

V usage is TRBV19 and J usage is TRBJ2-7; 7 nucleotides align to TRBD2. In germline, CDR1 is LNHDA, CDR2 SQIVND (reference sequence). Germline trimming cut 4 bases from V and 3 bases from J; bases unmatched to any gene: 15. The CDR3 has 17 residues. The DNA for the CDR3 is TGTGCCAGTAGTACGCGCTCAAGACTAGCTGCGAACTACGAGCAGTACTTC. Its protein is CASSTRSRLAANYEQYF.

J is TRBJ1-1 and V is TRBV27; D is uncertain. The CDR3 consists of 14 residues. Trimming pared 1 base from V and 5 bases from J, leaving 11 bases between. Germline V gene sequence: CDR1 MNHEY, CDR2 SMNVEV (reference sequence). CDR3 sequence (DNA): TGTGCCAGCAGTTTATACCGACCCGGGACTGAAGCTTTCTTT. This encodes CASSLYRPGTEAFF.

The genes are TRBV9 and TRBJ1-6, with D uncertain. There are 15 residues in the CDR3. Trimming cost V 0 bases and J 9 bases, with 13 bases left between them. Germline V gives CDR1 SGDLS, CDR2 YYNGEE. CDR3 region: CASSVDRAGISPLHF. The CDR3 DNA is TGTGCCAGCAGCGTAGACCGGGCCGGAATTTCACCCCTCCACTTT. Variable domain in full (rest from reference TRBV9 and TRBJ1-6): DSGVTQTPKHLITATGQRVTLRCSPRSGDLSVYWYQQSLDQGLQFLIQYYNGEERAKGNILERFSAQQFPDLHSELNLSSLELGDSALYFCASSVDRAGISPLHFGNGTRLTVT.

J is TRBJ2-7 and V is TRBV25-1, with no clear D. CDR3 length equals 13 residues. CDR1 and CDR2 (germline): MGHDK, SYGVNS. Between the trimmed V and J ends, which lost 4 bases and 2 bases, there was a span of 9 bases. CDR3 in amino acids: CASSGDVPYEQYF. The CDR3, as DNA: TGTGCCAGCAGTGGGGATGTCCCCTACGAGCAGTACTTC.

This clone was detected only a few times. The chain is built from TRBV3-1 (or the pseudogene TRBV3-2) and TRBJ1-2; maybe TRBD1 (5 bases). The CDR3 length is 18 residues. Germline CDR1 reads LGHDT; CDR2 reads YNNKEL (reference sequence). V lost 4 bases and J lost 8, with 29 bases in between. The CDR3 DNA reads TGTGCCAGCAGCCCCATAACCGACCGACCGGGACTCTCTATAGGCTACACCTTC. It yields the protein CASSPITDRPGLSIGYTF.

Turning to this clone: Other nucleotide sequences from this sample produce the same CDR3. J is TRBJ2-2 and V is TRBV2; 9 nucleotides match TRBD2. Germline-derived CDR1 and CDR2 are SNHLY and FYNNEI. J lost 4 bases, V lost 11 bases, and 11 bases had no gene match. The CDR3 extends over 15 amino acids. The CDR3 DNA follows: TGTGCCCGCCTTAGGGGCGGGGGGGGCACCGGGGAGCTGTTTTTT. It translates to CARLRGGGGTGELFF.

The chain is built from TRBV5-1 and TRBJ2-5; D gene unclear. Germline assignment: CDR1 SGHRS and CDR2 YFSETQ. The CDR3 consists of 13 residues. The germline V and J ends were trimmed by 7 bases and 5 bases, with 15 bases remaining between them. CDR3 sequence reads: CASQPDTQETQYF. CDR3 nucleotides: TGCGCCAGCCAACCCGACACCCAGGAGACCCAGTACTTC.

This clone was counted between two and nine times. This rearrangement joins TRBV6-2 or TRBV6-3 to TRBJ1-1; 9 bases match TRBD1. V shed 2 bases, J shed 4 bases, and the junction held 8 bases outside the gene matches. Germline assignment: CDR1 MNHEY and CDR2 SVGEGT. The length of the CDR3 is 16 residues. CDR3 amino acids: CASSYDSGQGITEAFF. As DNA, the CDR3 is TGTGCCAGCAGTTACGATTCGGGACAGGGTATCACTGAAGCTTTCTTT.

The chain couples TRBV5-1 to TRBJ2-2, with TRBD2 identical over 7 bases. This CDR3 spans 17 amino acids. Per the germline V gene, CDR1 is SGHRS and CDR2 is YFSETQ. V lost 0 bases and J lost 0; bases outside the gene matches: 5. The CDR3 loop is CASSLAGSGPNTGELFF. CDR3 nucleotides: TGCGCCAGCAGCTTGGCAGGTAGCGGGCCGAACACCGGGGAGCTGTTTTTT.

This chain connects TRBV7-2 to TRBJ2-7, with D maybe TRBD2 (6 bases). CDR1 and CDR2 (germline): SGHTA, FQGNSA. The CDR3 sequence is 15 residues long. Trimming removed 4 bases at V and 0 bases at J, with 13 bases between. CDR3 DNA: TGTGCCAGCAGCTCCCTAGCGAGATACTCCTACGAGCAGTACTTC. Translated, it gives CASSSLARYSYEQYF.

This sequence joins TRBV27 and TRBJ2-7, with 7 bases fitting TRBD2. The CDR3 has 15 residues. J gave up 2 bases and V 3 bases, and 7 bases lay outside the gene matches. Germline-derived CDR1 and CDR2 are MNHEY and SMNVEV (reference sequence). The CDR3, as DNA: TGTGCCAGCAGTTTTCTAGCGGAAAGAGCCTACGAGCAGTACTTC. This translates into CASSFLAERAYEQYF.

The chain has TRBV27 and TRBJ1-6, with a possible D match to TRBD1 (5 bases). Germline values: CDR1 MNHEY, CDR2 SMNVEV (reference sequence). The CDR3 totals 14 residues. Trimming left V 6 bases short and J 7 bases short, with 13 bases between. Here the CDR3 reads CASRPNSGNSPLHF. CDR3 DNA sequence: TGTGCCAGCAGGCCGAACTCAGGGAATTCACCCCTCCACTTT.

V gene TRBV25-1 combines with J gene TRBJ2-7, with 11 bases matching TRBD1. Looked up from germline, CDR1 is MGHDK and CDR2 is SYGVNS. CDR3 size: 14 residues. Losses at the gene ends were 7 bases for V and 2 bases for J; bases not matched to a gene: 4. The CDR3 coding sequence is TGTGCCAGCATGGGGGACAGGGGGACCTACGAGCAGTACTTC. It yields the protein CASMGDRGTYEQYF.

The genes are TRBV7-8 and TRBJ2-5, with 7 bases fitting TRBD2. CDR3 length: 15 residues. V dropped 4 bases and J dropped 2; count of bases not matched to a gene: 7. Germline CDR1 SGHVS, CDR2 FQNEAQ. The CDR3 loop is CASSSGLGKQETQYF. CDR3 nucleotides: TGTGCCAGCAGCTCCGGACTAGGGAAACAAGAGACCCAGTACTTC. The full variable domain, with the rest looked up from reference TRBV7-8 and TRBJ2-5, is GAGVSQSPRYKVAKRGQDVALRCDPISGHVSLFWYQQALGQGPEFLTYFQNEAQLDKSGLPSDRFFAERPEGSVSTLKIQRTQQEDSAVYLCASSSGLGKQETQYFGPGTRLLVL.

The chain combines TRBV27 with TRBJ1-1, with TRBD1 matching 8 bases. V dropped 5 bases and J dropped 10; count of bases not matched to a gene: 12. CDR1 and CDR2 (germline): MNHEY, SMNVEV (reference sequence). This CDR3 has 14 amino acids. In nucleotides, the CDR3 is TGTGCCAGCAGTACAAGGACAGGGCCGGCAGTAGCTTTCTTT. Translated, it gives CASSTRTGPAVAFF.

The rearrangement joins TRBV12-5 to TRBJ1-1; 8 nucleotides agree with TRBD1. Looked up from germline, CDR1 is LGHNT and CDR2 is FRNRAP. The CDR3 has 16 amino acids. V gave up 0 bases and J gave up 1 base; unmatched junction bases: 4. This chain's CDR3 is CASGLVNDRGNTEAFF. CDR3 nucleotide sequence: TGTGCTAGTGGTTTGGTAAATGACAGGGGGAACACTGAAGCTTTCTTT.

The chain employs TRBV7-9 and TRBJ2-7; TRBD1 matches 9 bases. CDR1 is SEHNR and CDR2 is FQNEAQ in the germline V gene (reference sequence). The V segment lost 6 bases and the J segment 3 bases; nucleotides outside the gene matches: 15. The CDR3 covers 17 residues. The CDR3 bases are TGTGCCAGCAGTCACACCTACCGACAGGGGGGTATCTACGAGCAGTACTTC. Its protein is CASSHTYRQGGIYEQYF.

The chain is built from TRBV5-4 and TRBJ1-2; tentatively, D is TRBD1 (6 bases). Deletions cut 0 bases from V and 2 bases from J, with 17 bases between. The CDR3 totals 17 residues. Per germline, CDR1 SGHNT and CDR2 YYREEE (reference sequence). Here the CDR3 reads CASSLVPNRDKNYGYTF. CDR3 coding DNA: TGTGCCAGCAGCTTGGTACCAAACCGGGACAAGAACTATGGCTACACCTTC.

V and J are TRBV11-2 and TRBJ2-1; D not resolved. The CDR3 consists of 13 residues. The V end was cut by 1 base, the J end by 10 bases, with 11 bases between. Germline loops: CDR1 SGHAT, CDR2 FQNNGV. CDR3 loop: CASSLVSAGEQFF. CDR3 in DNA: TGTGCCAGCAGCTTAGTCAGTGCCGGCGAGCAGTTCTTC.

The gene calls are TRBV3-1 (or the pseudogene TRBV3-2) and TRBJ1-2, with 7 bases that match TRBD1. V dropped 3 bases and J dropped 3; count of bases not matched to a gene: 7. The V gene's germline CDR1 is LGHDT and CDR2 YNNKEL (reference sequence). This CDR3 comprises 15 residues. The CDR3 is CASSHDDRADYGYTF. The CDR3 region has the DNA TGTGCCAGCAGCCACGACGACAGGGCGGACTATGGCTACACCTTC.

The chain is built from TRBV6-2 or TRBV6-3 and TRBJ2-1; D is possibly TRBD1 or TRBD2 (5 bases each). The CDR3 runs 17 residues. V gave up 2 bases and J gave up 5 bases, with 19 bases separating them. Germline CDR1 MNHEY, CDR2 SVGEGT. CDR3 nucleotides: TGTGCCAGCAGTTACCGTCGGGACCGCACACGGGACAATGAGCAGTTCTTC. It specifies CASSYRRDRTRDNEQFF.

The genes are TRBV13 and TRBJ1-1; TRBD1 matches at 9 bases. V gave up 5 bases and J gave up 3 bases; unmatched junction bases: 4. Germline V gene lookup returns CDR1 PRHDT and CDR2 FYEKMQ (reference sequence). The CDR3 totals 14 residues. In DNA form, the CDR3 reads TGTGCCAGCAGCGAACAGGGGGCTTACACTGAAGCTTTCTTT. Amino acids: CASSEQGAYTEAFF. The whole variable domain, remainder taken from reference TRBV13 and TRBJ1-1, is AAGVIQSPRHLIKEKRETATLKCYPIPRHDTVYWYQQGPGQDPQFLISFYEKMQSDKGSIPDRFSAQQFSDYHSELNMSSLELGDSALYFCASSEQGAYTEAFFGQGTRLTVV.

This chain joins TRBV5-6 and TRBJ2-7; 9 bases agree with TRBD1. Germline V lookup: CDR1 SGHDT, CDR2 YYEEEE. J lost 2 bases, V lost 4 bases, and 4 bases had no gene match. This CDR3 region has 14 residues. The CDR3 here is CASSKGQGAYEQYF. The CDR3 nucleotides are TGTGCCAGCAGCAAGGGACAGGGAGCCTACGAGCAGTACTTC.

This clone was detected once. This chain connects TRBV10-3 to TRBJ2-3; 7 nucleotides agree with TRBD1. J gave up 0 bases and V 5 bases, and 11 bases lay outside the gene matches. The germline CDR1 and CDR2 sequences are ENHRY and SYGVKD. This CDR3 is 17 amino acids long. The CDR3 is CAISFSGTVPSTDTQYF. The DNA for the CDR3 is TGTGCCATCAGTTTTTCCGGGACAGTTCCTAGCACAGATACGCAGTATTTT.

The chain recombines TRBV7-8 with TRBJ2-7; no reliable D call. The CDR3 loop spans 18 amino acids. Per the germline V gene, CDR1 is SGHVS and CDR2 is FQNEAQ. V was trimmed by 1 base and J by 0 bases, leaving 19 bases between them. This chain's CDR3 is CASSLESRPVPHSYEQYF. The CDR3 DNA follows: TGTGCCAGCAGCTTAGAGAGCCGCCCGGTTCCTCACTCCTACGAGCAGTACTTC.

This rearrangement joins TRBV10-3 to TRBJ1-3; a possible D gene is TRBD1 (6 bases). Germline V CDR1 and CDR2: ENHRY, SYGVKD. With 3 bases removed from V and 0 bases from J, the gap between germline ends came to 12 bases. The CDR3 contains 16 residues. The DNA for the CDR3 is TGTGCCATCAGTGAACCGACAGGTTTCTCTGGAAACACCATATATTTT. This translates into CAISEPTGFSGNTIYF.